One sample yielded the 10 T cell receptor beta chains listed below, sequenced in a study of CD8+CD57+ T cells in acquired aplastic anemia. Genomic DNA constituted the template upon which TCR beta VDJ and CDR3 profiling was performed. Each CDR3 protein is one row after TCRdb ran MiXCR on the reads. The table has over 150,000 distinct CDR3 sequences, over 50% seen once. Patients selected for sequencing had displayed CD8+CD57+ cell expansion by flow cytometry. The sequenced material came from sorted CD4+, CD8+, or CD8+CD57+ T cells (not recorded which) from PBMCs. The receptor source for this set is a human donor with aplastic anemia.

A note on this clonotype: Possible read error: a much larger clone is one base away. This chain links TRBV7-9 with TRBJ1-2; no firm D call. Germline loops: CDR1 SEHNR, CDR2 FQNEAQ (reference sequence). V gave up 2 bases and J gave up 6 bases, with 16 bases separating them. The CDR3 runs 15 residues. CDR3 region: CASSLKGSPYHGYTF. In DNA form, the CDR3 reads TGTGCCAGCAGCTTAAAGGGATCCCCTTACCATGGCTACACCTTC. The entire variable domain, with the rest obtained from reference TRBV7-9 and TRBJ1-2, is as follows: DTGVSQNPRHKITKRGQNVTFRCDPISEHNRLYWYRQTLGQGPEFLTYFQNEAQLEKSRLLSDRFSAERPKGSFSTLEIQRTEQGDSAMYLCASSLKGSPYHGYTFGSGTRLTVV.

CDR3 in amino acids: CASSSRDRGREQYF. CDR3 sequence (DNA): TGTGCCAGCAGTTCACGGGACAGGGGGCGCGAGCAGTACTTC. This chain connects TRBV12-3 or TRBV12-4 to TRBJ2-7; the match to TRBD1 covers 12 bases. The CDR3 runs to 14 residues. With V trimmed by 4 bases and J by 6 bases, 4 bases remained unmatched.

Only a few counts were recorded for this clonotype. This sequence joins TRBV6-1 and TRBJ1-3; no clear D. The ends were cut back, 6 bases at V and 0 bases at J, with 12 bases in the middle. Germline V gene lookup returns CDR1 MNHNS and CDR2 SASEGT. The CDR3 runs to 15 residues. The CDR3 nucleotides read TGTGCCAGCAGCGAAACGGTAGACTCTGGAAACACCATATATTTT. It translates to CASSETVDSGNTIYF.

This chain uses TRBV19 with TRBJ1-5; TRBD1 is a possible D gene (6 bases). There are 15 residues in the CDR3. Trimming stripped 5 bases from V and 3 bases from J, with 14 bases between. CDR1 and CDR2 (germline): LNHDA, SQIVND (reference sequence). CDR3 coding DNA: TGTGCCAGTAGTTGGGCAGGGGCGAACAATCAGCCCCAGCATTTT. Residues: CASSWAGANNQPQHF.

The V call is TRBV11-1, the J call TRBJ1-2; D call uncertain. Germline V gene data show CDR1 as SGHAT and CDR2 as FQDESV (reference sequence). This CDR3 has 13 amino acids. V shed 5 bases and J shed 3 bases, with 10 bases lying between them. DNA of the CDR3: TGTGCCAGCAGCCGCGACGGGTACTATGGCTACACCTTC. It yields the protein CASSRDGYYGYTF.

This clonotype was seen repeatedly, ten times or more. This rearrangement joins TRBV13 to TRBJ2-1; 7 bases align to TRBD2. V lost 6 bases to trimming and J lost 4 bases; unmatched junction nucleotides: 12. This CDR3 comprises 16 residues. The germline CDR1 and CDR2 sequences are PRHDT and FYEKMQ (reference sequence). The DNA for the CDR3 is TGTGCCAGCAGTCCCAGCGGGGCCCGACGTTACAATGAGCAGTTCTTC. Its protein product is CASSPSGARRYNEQFF.

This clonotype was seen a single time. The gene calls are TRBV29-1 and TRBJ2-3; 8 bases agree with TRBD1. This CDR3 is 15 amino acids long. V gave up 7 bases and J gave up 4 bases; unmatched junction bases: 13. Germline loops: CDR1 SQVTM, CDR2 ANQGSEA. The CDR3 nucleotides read TGCAGCGCCGTATACGGACAGGGAAGAGCAGATACGCAGTATTTT. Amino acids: CSAVYGQGRADTQYF.

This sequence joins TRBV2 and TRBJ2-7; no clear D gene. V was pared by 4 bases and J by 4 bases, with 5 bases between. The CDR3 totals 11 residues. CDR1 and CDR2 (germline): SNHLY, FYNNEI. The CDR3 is CASSGRYEQYF. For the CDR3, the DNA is TGTGCCAGCAGTGGAAGGTACGAGCAGTACTTC.

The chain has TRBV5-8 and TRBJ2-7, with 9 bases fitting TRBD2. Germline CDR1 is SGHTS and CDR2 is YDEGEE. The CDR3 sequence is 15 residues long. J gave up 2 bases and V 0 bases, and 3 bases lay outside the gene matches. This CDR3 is CASSLGLAVTYEQYF. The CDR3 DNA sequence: TGTGCCAGCAGCTTGGGACTAGCGGTGACCTACGAGCAGTACTTC.

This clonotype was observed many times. The CDR3 loop reads CASSQEQHTEAFF. The CDR3 DNA reads as TGCGCCAGCAGCCAAGAACAGCATACTGAAGCTTTCTTT. V usage is TRBV4-1 and J usage is TRBJ1-1, with D unclear. V dropped 0 bases and J dropped 5 bases, with 7 bases sitting between them. The CDR3 totals 13 residues. Germline CDR1 MGHRA, CDR2 YSYEKL.